This paragraph reports one TCR beta chain. Libraries were prepared by immunoSEQ multiplex PCR; TCRdb keeps only in-frame clonotypes and omits some of them. The repertoire holds some 110,000 clones, about nine tenths seen once, with approximately 0.49% in the top ten. The sample belongs to a study of OX40 agonist ivuxolimab in advanced cancers. Study at large: It was ivuxolimab, an agonistic anti-OX40 (CD134) antibody, that patients were treated with.

Blood samples were obtained at baseline, cycle 4 day 1, and cycle 7 day 1. Germline CDR1 MDHEN, CDR2 SYDVKM. Trimming shortened V by 11 bases and J by 1 base, and 21 bases separated the two germline ends. The length of the CDR3 is 16 residues. The source was CD4+ or CD8+ T cells sorted from blood, collected in a trial of the OX40 agonist ivuxolimab. This receptor was obtained from an adult with an advanced solid tumor such as melanoma, head and neck, liver or kidney cancer. The rearrangement uses TRBV28 and TRBJ1-5, with a possible D match to TRBD1 (5 bases). The CDR3 region has the DNA TGTGCCGGGGCCCCCGGCAGCTGGATAAGCAATCAGCCCCAGCATTTT. Translated: CAGAPGSWISNQPQHF.